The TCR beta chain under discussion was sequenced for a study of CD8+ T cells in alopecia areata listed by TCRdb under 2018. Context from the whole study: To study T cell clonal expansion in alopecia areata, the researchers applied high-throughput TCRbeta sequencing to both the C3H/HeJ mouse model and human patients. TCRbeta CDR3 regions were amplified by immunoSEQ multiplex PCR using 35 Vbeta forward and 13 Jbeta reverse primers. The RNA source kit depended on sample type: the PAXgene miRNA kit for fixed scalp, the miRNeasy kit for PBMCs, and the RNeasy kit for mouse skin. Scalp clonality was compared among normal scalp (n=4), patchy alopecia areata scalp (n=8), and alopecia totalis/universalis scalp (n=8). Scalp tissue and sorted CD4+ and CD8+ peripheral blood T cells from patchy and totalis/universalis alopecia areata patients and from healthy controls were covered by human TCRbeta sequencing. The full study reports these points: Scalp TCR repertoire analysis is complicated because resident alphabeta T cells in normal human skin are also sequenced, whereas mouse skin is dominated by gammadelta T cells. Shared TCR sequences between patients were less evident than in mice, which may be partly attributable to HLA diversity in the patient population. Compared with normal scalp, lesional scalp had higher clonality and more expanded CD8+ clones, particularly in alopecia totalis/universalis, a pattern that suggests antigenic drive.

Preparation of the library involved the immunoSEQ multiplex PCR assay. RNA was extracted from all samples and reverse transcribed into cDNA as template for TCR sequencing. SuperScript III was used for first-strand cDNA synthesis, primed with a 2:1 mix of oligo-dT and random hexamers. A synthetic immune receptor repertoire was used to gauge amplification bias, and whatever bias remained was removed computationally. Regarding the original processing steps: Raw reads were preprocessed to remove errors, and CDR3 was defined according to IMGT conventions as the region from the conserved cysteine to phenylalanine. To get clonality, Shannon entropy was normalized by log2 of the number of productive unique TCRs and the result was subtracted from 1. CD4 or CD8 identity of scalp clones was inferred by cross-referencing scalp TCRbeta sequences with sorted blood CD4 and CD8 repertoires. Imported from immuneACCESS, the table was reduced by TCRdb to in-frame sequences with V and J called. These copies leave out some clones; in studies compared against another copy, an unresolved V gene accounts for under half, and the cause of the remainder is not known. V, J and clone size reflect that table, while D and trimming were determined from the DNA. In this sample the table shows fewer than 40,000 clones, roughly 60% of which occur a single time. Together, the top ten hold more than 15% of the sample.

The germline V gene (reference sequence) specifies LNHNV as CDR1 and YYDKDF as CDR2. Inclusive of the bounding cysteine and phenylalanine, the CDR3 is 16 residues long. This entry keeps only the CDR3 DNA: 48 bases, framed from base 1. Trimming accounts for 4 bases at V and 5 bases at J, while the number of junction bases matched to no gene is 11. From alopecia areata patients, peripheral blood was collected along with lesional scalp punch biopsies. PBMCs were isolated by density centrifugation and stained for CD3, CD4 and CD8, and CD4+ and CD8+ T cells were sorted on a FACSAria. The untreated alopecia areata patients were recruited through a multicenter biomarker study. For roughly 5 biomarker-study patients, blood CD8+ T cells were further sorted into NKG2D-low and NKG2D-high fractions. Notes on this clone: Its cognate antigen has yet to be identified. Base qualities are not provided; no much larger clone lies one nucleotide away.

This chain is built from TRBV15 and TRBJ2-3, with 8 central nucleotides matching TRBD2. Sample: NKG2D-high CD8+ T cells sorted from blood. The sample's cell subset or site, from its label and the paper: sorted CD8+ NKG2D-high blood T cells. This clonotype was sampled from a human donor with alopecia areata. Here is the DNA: TGTGCCACCAGCACTCCGGGAGGGTCCTATGAAGATACGCAGTATTTT. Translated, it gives CATSTPGGSYEDTQYF.